Listed here are 2 T cell receptor beta chains from one sample, sequenced in a study of CD8+ T cells in alopecia areata. Extracted RNA was reverse transcribed, and the resulting cDNA served as sequencing template. Data came from immunoSEQ multiplex PCR; TCRdb stores just in-frame clones and leaves some out. The repertoire consists of around 100,000 clones, none detected only once. The sample comprised lesional skin. All receptors derive from a C3H/HeJ mouse with alopecia areata. The strain is characterized by the MHC haplotype H2-k.

On this clone itself: Mouse germline and gene names are used. The CDR3 extends 4 residues past the end of the read, so its final part is completed from the germline J gene. The gene calls are TRBV13-3 and TRBJ2-7; 12 positions match TRBD2. The germline V gene has CDR1 NNHDY and CDR2 SYVADS. The CDR3 covers 14 residues. The ends lost 6 bases at V and 3 bases at J; junction bases unmatched: 4. The sequenced part of the CDR3 DNA is TGTGCCAGCAAGAGGACTGGGGGGGTCTAT. Translating it yields CASKRTGGVY. The complete CDR3 sequence is CASKRTGGVYEQYF.

This clone turned up a few times. Germline and genes here are mouse. The sequence runs out 4 residues before the end of the CDR3; the remainder is reconstructed from the germline J gene. This chain links TRBV13-3 with TRBJ1-1, with D perhaps matching TRBD1 (6 bases). Germline V gives CDR1 NNHDY, CDR2 SYVADS. The CDR3 covers 12 residues. Incomplete CDR3 DNA: TGTGCCAGCAGTTGGGGGGCGGGA. Translation: CASSWGAG. The whole CDR3 protein is CASSWGAGEVFF.